This T cell receptor (beta chain) appears in the sequencing data of a study of T-cell memory formation after mild COVID-19. The overall study: Most TCR clusters belonged to a single donor. General study points: Pre-infection memory showed some responding clones, and this suggested that cross-reactive memory joined.

Note on this clonotype: Its matching antigen is unknown.

Germline CDR1 MNHEY, CDR2 SVGEGT. This CDR3 is 13 amino acids long. V was clipped by 7 bases and J by 7 bases; unmatched bases: 8. 5'RACE with constant-segment primers built TCRalpha and TCRbeta cDNA libraries with UMIs. Each CDR3 protein gets one entry after TCRdb re-called the 5' RACE reads with MiXCR. The sample has 350,000 or so distinct CDR3 sequences, roughly 13% seen once; the top ten hold about a fifth. Sequenced: PBMCs or a T cell subset sorted from them (not recorded which). This sequence joins TRBV6-2 or TRBV6-3 and TRBJ2-7; 9 bases are shared with TRBD2. This TCR was recovered from a man aged 18 to 29 who had mild COVID-19 (a few samples of this study predate the infection). Cell type and time point are not known. The CDR3 DNA reads as TGTGCCAGCATGGGCGGGGGGGCTGAAGAGCAGTACTTC. Its protein product is CASMGGGAEEQYF.